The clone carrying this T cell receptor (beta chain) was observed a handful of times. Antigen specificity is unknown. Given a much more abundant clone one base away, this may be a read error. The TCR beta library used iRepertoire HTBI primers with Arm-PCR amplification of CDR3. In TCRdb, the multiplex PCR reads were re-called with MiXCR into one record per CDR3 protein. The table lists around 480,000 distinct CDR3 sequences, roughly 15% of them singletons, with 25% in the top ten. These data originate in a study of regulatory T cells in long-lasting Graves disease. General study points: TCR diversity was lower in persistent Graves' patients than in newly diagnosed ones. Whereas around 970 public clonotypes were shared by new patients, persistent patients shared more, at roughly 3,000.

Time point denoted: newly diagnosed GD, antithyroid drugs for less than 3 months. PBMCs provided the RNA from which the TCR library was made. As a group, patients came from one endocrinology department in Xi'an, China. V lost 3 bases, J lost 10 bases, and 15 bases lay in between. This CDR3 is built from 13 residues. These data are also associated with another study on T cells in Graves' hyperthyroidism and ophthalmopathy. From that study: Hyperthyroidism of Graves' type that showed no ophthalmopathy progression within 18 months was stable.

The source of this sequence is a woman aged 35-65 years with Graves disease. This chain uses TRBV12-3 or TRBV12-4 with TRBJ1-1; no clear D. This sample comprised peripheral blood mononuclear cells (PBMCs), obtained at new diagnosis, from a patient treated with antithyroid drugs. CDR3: CASSFGVAAGAFF. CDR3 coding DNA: TGTGCCAGCAGTTTCGGGGTGGCAGCTGGAGCTTTCTTT.